This TCR beta chain derives from a study of T cells in Graves' hyperthyroidism and ophthalmopathy. The source material, RNA transcripts, was used to amplify TCR beta CDR3 regions. In the first-round RT-PCR of the TCR CDR3, the HTBI primer set was used. One entry per CDR3 protein results from TCRdb running MiXCR on the multiplex PCR reads. The data contain 410,000 or so distinct CDR3 sequences, roughly 14% of them singletons. A Clinical Activity Score of at least 3, a NOSPECS grade of at least 4 and a duration under 3 months were recorded in the ophthalmopathy patients. On the basis of clinical symptoms, serum thyroxine and TRAb, thyroid ultrasound and orbital computed tomography, diagnoses were made. Broader study findings: By a 13 V-J model, ophthalmopathy was set apart from stable hyperthyroidism. Ophthalmopathy was model-predicted a median around 6.1 months pre-onset.

This clonotype was counted at least ten times. Antigen unknown. The CDR3 runs to 13 residues. Germline V lookup: CDR1 SGHNT, CDR2 YYREEE (reference sequence). The ends were cut back, 4 bases at V and 0 bases at J, with 8 bases in the middle. The clonotype originates from a man aged 18 to 30 with Graves' ophthalmopathy. The sequenced sample consisted of blood. This rearrangement joins TRBV5-4 to TRBJ2-7; D is unresolved. The CDR3: CASSDRSSYEQYF. The CDR3, as DNA: TGTGCCAGCAGCGATAGGTCCTCCTACGAGCAGTACTTC.